This entry concerns a single T cell receptor beta chain. Its antigen is not identified. In every case, the donor was a healthy Caucasian. The data originate from a study of identical twins. Trimming stripped 0 bases from V and 3 bases from J, with 8 bases between. The CDR3 contains 15 residues. Germline CDR1 reads MNHNS; CDR2 reads SASEGT. Notes on the study in general: For zero-insertion analyses, partial confounding could come from invariant MAIT and iNKT cells. With beta out-of-frame sequences, excess sharing by twins was weaker.

TCRdb independently ran MiXCR on the 5' RACE reads; one entry per CDR3 protein. The sample yields around 280,000 distinct CDR3 sequences, approximately 8.5% seen once. These records were also assigned to another study, of yellow fever vaccine responses in identical twins.

This clonotype originated in a woman aged 18-29 years in good health. This chain uses TRBV6-1 with TRBJ2-2, with D perhaps matching TRBD1 (6 bases). Material for sequencing was memory (CD45RO+) T cells sorted from blood. The CDR3 reads CASSEAPGDTGELFF. In DNA form, the CDR3 reads TGTGCCAGCAGTGAAGCCCCAGGGGACACCGGGGAGCTGTTTTTT.